This is a list of T cell receptor beta chains from one sample in a study of shared T cell receptors in the human thymus. Some clones are missing from TCRdb's copy, which holds only in-frame ones; the method was immunoSEQ multiplex PCR. The sample comprises about 380,000 clones, approximately 95% of which are singletons, and 0.02% rests with the top ten. Sequenced material: thymocytes. The origin of the receptors is a human donor. CDR3s include the opening cysteine and the closing phenylalanine or tryptophan. D genes are given only for firm matches.

CASRPRDSVAKNIQYF | TRBJ2-4 | 16 | TRBD1 | TRBV2
CASSLVLAEKMNTEAFF | TRBJ1-1 | 17 | . | TRBV5-6
CASSLRRNTEAFF | TRBJ1-1 | 13 | . | TRBV28
CASSPGVQRILSTDTQYF | TRBJ2-3 | 18 | . | TRBV28
CASSSGQGSATDGSEAFF | TRBJ1-1 | 18 | TRBD1 | TRBV27
CASSTNPSEQYF | TRBJ2-7 | 12 | . | TRBV27
CASSLERPTGELFF | TRBJ2-2 | 14 | . | TRBV5-8
CAAAGPNEKLFF | TRBJ1-4 | 12 | . | TRBV18
CASSALSAGLAYEQYF | TRBJ2-7 | 16 | . | TRBV28
CASSLAKQTQYF | TRBJ2-5 | 12 | . | TRBV7-9
CASSLCVRVDAEVNQPQHF | TRBJ1-5 | 19 | . | TRBV28
CASSHKQGARNTIYF | TRBJ1-3 | 15 | TRBD1 | TRBV14
CASSFSPRENIQYF | TRBJ2-4 | 14 | . | TRBV28
CASSLVPTSSSYEQYF | . | 16 | TRBD2 | TRBV7-9
CASSLGDRFCEQYF | TRBJ2-7 | 14 | TRBD1 | TRBV28
CASSPLGGVSPYEQYF | TRBJ2-7 | 16 | . | TRBV28
CASRKGGDSPLHF | TRBJ1-6 | 13 | . | TRBV6-5
CASSDAPGLAAGTDTQYF | TRBJ2-3 | 18 | TRBD2 | TRBV6-1
CATSRGTSGRDYNEQFF | TRBJ2-1 | 17 | TRBD2 | TRBV15
CASSPRDRAADTQYF | TRBJ2-3 | 15 | TRBD1 | TRBV4-2
CASSPKIYSYEQYF | TRBJ2-7 | 14 | . | TRBV27
CASSISRQNSGNTIYF | TRBJ1-3 | 16 | . | TRBV19
CASSQGWELAGVKATQYF | TRBJ2-3 | 18 | TRBD2 | TRBV4-3
CAGHDSPGELFF | TRBJ2-2 | 12 | . | TRBV30
CASRLQGNQPQHF | TRBJ1-5 | 13 | TRBD1 | TRBV28
CASSQDEGAIHF | TRBJ1-6 | 12 | . | TRBV4-1